This T cell receptor (beta chain) was documented in a study of vaccination effects on CD4 cells after COVID-19. Across the whole study: After the second dose, samples were taken at median day 72.

Subsequent to a culture period of more than 9 days, CD4+ T cells were isolated. Everyone in the study got two shots of either the BNT162b2 or mRNA-1273 vaccine. About this clone: What it recognizes is unknown.

Germline CDR1 SGHDN, CDR2 FVKESK. V was shortened by 0 bases and J by 0 bases, with 9 bases between the two germline ends. The CDR3 contains 16 residues. Assay used: immunoSEQ multiplex PCR; TCRdb lists only in-frame clones, some missing. The repertoire holds about 73,000 clones, approximately 73% seen once, with roughly 2% in the top ten. This sample comprised CD4+ T cells from PBMCs cultured without peptide, obtained after COVID-19 vaccination. This rearrangement joins TRBV14 to TRBJ1-3; D is ambiguous. The receptor's source is a human donor who received a COVID-19 vaccine. The CDR3, as DNA: TGTGCCAGCAGCCAAGAAAGGGTCTACTCTGGAAACACCATATATTTT. Amino acids: CASSQERVYSGNTIYF.